Listed below are T cell receptor beta chains from one sample, sequenced in a study of OX40 agonist ivuxolimab in advanced cancers. Generated by immunoSEQ multiplex PCR, the TCRdb table keeps only in-frame clones and is missing some. The sample consists of 65,000 or so clones, roughly 89% of them appearing once. The specimen was CD4+ or CD8+ T cells sorted from blood, collected in a trial of the OX40 agonist ivuxolimab. The receptors here all came from an adult with an advanced solid tumor such as melanoma, head and neck, liver or kidney cancer. Both conserved end residues are part of each CDR3. The D gene is left open where the match is weak. A row's size may be missing; if present it is once, few, many or a size class.

clone_size	d_call	v_call	j_call	cdr3_length	cdr3_nt	cdr3_aa
NA	NA	TRBV6-1	TRBJ2-3	16	TGTGCCAGCAGTGCTACTAGTGGGGGGTCTAGAGATACGCAGTATTTT	CASSATSGGSRDTQYF
NA	NA	TRBV4-1	TRBJ2-4	18	TGCGCCAGCAGCCAACTTATAGGGGGACGAATAGCCAAAAACATTCAGTACTTC	CASSQLIGGRIAKNIQYF
NA	NA	TRBV10-3	TRBJ2-5	16	TGTGCCATCAGTGAAGGAACTAGCAAACGAGGAGAGACCCAGTACTTC	CAISEGTSKRGETQYF
NA	TRBD1	TRBV28	TRBJ1-4	14	TGTGCCAGCAGATCAGGGGGAGGAGGTGAAAAACTGTTTTTT	CASRSGGGGEKLFF
NA	NA	TRBV28	TRBJ1-2	12	TGTGCCAGCAGTGTGGGCCTCGACGGCTACACCTTC	CASSVGLDGYTF
NA	NA	TRBV7-9	TRBJ1-4	13	TGTGCCAGCAGCTTAGCAGGGGGTGAAAAACTGTTTTTT	CASSLAGGEKLFF
NA	NA	TRBV19	TRBJ2-1	11	TGTGCCACCAAGTTCTACAATGAGCAGTTCTTC	CATKFYNEQFF
once	TRBD1	TRBV9	TRBJ2-1	15	TGTGCCAGCAGCCCAGTCGGACAGGGATACAATGAGCAGTTCTTC	CASSPVGQGYNEQFF
NA	NA	TRBV28	TRBJ1-1	13	TGTGCCAGCAGTCCGGGACAGAACACTGAAGCTTTCTTT	CASSPGQNTEAFF
NA	NA	TRBV15	TRBJ2-7	12	TGTGCCACCAGCAGATATAGCGGCGAGCAGTACTTC	CATSRYSGEQYF
NA	NA	TRBV7-2	TRBJ1-1	13	TGTGCCAGCAGCACACGACGGCGGACTGAAGCTTTCTTT	CASSTRRRTEAFF
NA	NA	TRBV28	TRBJ1-6	15	TGTGCCAGCCAGAAGTTGGGGGTTAATAATTCACCCCTCCACTTT	CASQKLGVNNSPLHF
NA	TRBD2	TRBV19	TRBJ2-2	17	TGTGCCAGTATCCCGGGCCGACTAGCGGGAGCCGGCGGGGAGCTGTTTTTT	CASIPGRLAGAGGELFF
NA	NA	TRBV11-1	TRBJ2-7	15	TGTGCCAGCAGCTTAGAAGGGTTCAGGGGCTACGAGCAGTACTTC	CASSLEGFRGYEQYF
NA	TRBD1	TRBV5-1	TRBJ1-1	15	TGCGCCAGCAGCTTGGTTGGCAGGGGGGTCACTGAAGCTTTCTTT	CASSLVGRGVTEAFF
NA	NA	TRBV4-2	TRBJ1-2	15	TGTGCCAGCAGCCAAGATATACGAGGGAGCTATGGCTACACCTTC	CASSQDIRGSYGYTF
NA	NA	TRBV9	TRBJ2-3	15	TGTGCCAGCAGCCCCATCGGGGCCCTCACAGATACGCAGTATTTT	CASSPIGALTDTQYF
NA	NA	TRBV19	TRBJ1-5	17	TGTGCCAGTAGTATTCAAGGCGACCCTTATAGCAATCAGCCCCAGCATTTT	CASSIQGDPYSNQPQHF
NA	NA	TRBV9	TRBJ1-2	12	TGTGCCAGCAGGAGGCAGAACTATGGCTACACCTTC	CASRRQNYGYTF
once	NA	TRBV5-1	TRBJ1-1	14	TGCGCCAGCAGCCTTGTGGTAGGGAACACTGAAGCTTTCTTT	CASSLVVGNTEAFF
once	TRBD1	TRBV5-1	TRBJ1-1	16	TGCGCCAGCAGCCTTCTGGGACAGGGGGCAAGGACTGAAGCTTTCTTT	CASSLLGQGARTEAFF
NA	NA	TRBV2	TRBJ2-7	12	TGTGCCAGCAGTAGTACAGGATACGAGCAGTACTTC	CASSSTGYEQYF
NA	TRBD1	TRBV2	TRBJ1-2	14	TGTGCCAGCAGTACTAGACAGGGGGCGCCTGGCTACACCTTC	CASSTRQGAPGYTF
NA	NA	TRBV28	TRBJ2-3	13	TGTGCGACAGGGGCGGGAGACACAGATACGCAGTATTTT	CATGAGDTDTQYF
NA	NA	TRBV6-6	TRBJ2-3	15	TGTGCCAGCACCTCAGGCAGGGGGGGCACAGATACGCAGTATTTT	CASTSGRGGTDTQYF
NA	NA	TRBV19	TRBJ1-1	12	TGTGCCAGTAGTACCCGCAGAGCTGAAGCTTTCTTT	CASSTRRAEAFF
NA	TRBD1	TRBV9	TRBJ1-2	16	TGTGCCAGCAGCGTAACGACAGGGGGCGGTAACTATGGCTACACCTTC	CASSVTTGGGNYGYTF
NA	NA	TRBV5-8	TRBJ1-4	13	TGTGCCAGCGGAGGGGTTTTTAATGAAAAACTGTTTTTT	CASGGVFNEKLFF
NA	NA	TRBV2	TRBJ1-2	13	TGTGCCAGCAGTGTGACCGGGAGCTATGGCTACACCTTC	CASSVTGSYGYTF
once	NA	TRBV2	TRBJ1-1	13	TGTGCCAGCAGTGGGGCCGTGAACACTGAAGCTTTCTTT	CASSGAVNTEAFF
NA	NA	TRBV7-8	TRBJ1-2	13	TGTGCCAGCAGCTTAGCGTCAGGATATGGCTACACCTTC	CASSLASGYGYTF
NA	NA	TRBV5-6	TRBJ1-3	15	TGTGCCAGCAGCTTGGTCAGGGTCTCTGGAAACACCATATATTTT	CASSLVRVSGNTIYF
NA	NA	TRBV30	TRBJ2-7	13	TGTGCCTGGAGTGCGGGGACACCTCTGGAGCAGTACTTC	CAWSAGTPLEQYF
NA	NA	TRBV6-5	TRBJ2-5	11	TGTGCCATGGCCAGGGGGGGGACCCAGTACTTC	CAMARGGTQYF
NA	TRBD1	TRBV6-5	TRBJ1-2	14	TGTGCCAGCAGTAAAGCAGGGGGTATCTATGGCTACACCTTC	CASSKAGGIYGYTF
once	TRBD1	TRBV5-4	TRBJ2-7	13	TGTGCCAGCAGCGAGACAGGGGATCTCGAGCAGTACTTC	CASSETGDLEQYF
NA	NA	TRBV7-8	TRBJ2-1	15	TGTGCCAGCAGCCTCCGGGACATTCTAACGAATGAGCAGTTCTTC	CASSLRDILTNEQFF
NA	NA	TRBV18	TRBJ1-5	14	TGTGCCAGCTCAATCGCCTGGGGCAATCAGCCCCAGCATTTT	CASSIAWGNQPQHF
NA	TRBD1	TRBV15	TRBJ1-5	14	TGTGCCACCCGGCAGGGGGTGGCGGGGCAGCCCCAGCATTTT	CATRQGVAGQPQHF
NA	NA	TRBV5-6	TRBJ2-7	14	TGTGCCAGCAGCTTGGGGCTTGCGGGTGCCGAGCAGTACTTC	CASSLGLAGAEQYF
NA	NA	TRBV6-1	TRBJ1-5	14	TGTGCCAGCAGTGAAATCTGGCACGATCAGCCCCAGCATTTT	CASSEIWHDQPQHF
NA	NA	TRBV28	TRBJ1-5	13	TGTGCCAGCAGTTCCGGCGGGGATCAGCCCCAGCATTTT	CASSSGGDQPQHF
NA	TRBD1	TRBV4-1	TRBJ2-7	15	TGCGCCAGCAGCCAAGTCCCGCAGGGGGACTACGAGCAGTACTTC	CASSQVPQGDYEQYF
NA	NA	TRBV6-5	TRBJ1-5	13	TGTGCCAGCAGCCGGGTCTTAAATCAGCCCCAGCATTTT	CASSRVLNQPQHF
NA	NA	TRBV11-2	TRBJ1-1	16	TGTGCCAGCAGCTTAGGGGTTACAGGGCGGGACACTGAAGCTTTCTTT	CASSLGVTGRDTEAFF
NA	NA	TRBV5-4	TRBJ2-7	13	TGTGCCAGCTCGTCCACCGCTGGAAACGAGCAGTACTTC	CASSSTAGNEQYF
NA	NA	TRBV18	TRBJ2-5	13	TGTGCCAGCTCAGTCCATGAGGGAGAGACCCAGTACTTC	CASSVHEGETQYF